Listed below are T cell receptor beta chains from one sample, sequenced in a study of T cell changes during pregnancy in multiple sclerosis. Sequencing was performed with immunoSEQ multiplex PCR; in TCRdb, only in-frame clones are kept and a portion is missing. In the table there are fewer than 40,000 clones, 89% of which are singletons. This specimen was CD8+ T cells from peripheral blood mononuclear cells, taken in the second trimester of pregnancy. The receptors originated from a female donor with multiple sclerosis, enrolled in a pregnancy study. The CDR3 runs from the conserved cysteine through the conserved F or W. D genes are given only for firm matches. Expanded clones get a size class; other rows say once, few or many, or leave the size out.

abundance: few
d_gene: .
j_gene: TRBJ1-1
v_gene: TRBV29-1
CDR3aa: CSVLSGSNTEAFF
CDR3nt: TGCAGCGTTTTGTCAGGGTCGAACACTGAAGCTTTCTTT

abundance: .
d_gene: TRBD1
j_gene: TRBJ1-1
v_gene: TRBV27
CDR3aa: CASSLSAGGRTEAFF
CDR3nt: TGTGCCAGCAGTTTATCGGCAGGGGGTAGGACTGAAGCTTTCTTT

abundance: .
d_gene: TRBD1
j_gene: TRBJ1-1
v_gene: TRBV6-1
CDR3aa: CASSGQVLNTEAFF
CDR3nt: TGTGCCAGCAGCGGACAGGTTTTGAACACTGAAGCTTTCTTT

abundance: .
d_gene: .
j_gene: TRBJ2-1
v_gene: TRBV11-2
CDR3aa: CASSLTTNEQFF
CDR3nt: TGTGCCAGCAGCTTAACTACCAATGAGCAGTTCTTC

abundance: .
d_gene: .
j_gene: TRBJ2-1
v_gene: TRBV27
CDR3aa: CASSTPQTGVFYNEQFF
CDR3nt: TGTGCCAGCAGTACCCCCCAGACTGGAGTTTTTTACAATGAGCAGTTCTTC

abundance: once
d_gene: TRBD1
j_gene: TRBJ1-5
v_gene: TRBV6-1
CDR3aa: CASKDRGYSNQPQHF
CDR3nt: TGTGCCAGCAAAGACAGGGGGTATAGCAATCAGCCCCAGCATTTT

abundance: .
d_gene: .
j_gene: TRBJ2-2
v_gene: TRBV7-9
CDR3aa: CASSLASRDRVAGELFF
CDR3nt: TGTGCCAGCAGCTTAGCGTCGCGGGACCGAGTAGCCGGGGAGCTGTTTTTT

abundance: .
d_gene: TRBD1
j_gene: TRBJ2-7
v_gene: TRBV23-1
CDR3aa: CASSQLTTGDYYEQYF
CDR3nt: TGCGCCAGCAGTCAATTAACGACAGGGGATTACTACGAGCAGTACTTC

abundance: .
d_gene: .
j_gene: TRBJ2-7
v_gene: TRBV28
CDR3aa: CASSLLRAYEQYF
CDR3nt: TGTGCCAGCAGTTTACTCCGTGCCTACGAGCAGTACTTC

abundance: .
d_gene: .
j_gene: TRBJ2-3
v_gene: TRBV29-1
CDR3aa: CSVEGAGENTQYF
CDR3nt: TGCAGCGTTGAAGGTGCAGGGGAGAATACGCAGTATTTT

abundance: few
d_gene: .
j_gene: TRBJ1-1
v_gene: TRBV9
CDR3aa: CASSVGSVGNTEAFF
CDR3nt: TGTGCCAGCAGCGTAGGGAGTGTAGGGAACACTGAAGCTTTCTTT

abundance: .
d_gene: TRBD2
j_gene: TRBJ2-7
v_gene: TRBV6-1
CDR3aa: CASTEGAGGYEQYF
CDR3nt: TGTGCCAGCACCGAAGGTGCGGGAGGATACGAGCAGTACTTC

abundance: .
d_gene: .
j_gene: TRBJ2-1
v_gene: TRBV29-1
CDR3aa: CSVEDGKNNEQFF
CDR3nt: TGCAGCGTTGAAGACGGGAAAAACAATGAGCAGTTCTTC

abundance: .
d_gene: .
j_gene: TRBJ1-5
v_gene: TRBV10-2
CDR3aa: CASSEKGMWNQPQHF
CDR3nt: TGCGCCAGCAGTGAGAAGGGGATGTGGAATCAGCCCCAACATTTT

abundance: .
d_gene: .
j_gene: TRBJ2-6
v_gene: TRBV28
CDR3aa: CASSLDTSTSGANVLTF
CDR3nt: TGTGCCAGCAGCTTGGACACCTCTACCTCTGGGGCCAACGTCCTGACTTTC

abundance: .
d_gene: TRBD1
j_gene: TRBJ1-5
v_gene: TRBV9
CDR3aa: CASSAHGGGQGHTNSNQPQHF
CDR3nt: TGTGCCAGCAGCGCCCATGGAGGGGGACAGGGACATACTAATAGCAATCAGCCCCAGCATTTT

abundance: .
d_gene: TRBD2
j_gene: TRBJ2-5
v_gene: TRBV4-2
CDR3aa: CASSQIGGAETQYF
CDR3nt: TGTGCCAGCAGCCAAATCGGGGGGGCGGAGACCCAGTACTTC

abundance: .
d_gene: .
j_gene: TRBJ1-5
v_gene: TRBV27
CDR3aa: CASSLSNRGNQPQHF
CDR3nt: TGTGCCAGCAGTTTATCTAACCGCGGAAATCAGCCCCAGCATTTT

abundance: .
d_gene: .
j_gene: TRBJ1-5
v_gene: TRBV11-2
CDR3aa: CASSLGAEGNQPQHF
CDR3nt: TGTGCCAGCAGCTTGGGGGCCGAGGGCAATCAGCCCCAGCATTTT

abundance: few
d_gene: TRBD2
j_gene: TRBJ2-7
v_gene: TRBV5-1
CDR3aa: CASSFLGLAGGPYEQYF
CDR3nt: TGCGCCAGCAGCTTTCTAGGACTAGCGGGAGGACCCTACGAGCAGTACTTC

abundance: .
d_gene: TRBD1
j_gene: TRBJ1-1
v_gene: TRBV10-3
CDR3aa: CAISEGTGLRPEAFF
CDR3nt: TGTGCCATCAGTGAGGGGACAGGCCTCCGCCCGGAAGCTTTCTTT

abundance: .
d_gene: TRBD1
j_gene: TRBJ1-4
v_gene: TRBV27
CDR3aa: CASSTRTGGREKLFF
CDR3nt: TGTGCCAGCAGTACCAGGACAGGGGGCCGTGAAAAACTGTTTTTT

abundance: .
d_gene: .
j_gene: TRBJ1-1
v_gene: TRBV4-2
CDR3aa: CASSQDRTDRTEAFF
CDR3nt: TGTGCCAGCAGCCAAGATCGGACAGATAGAACTGAAGCTTTCTTT

abundance: .
d_gene: TRBD2
j_gene: TRBJ2-1
v_gene: TRBV5-5
CDR3aa: CASSFSSGGPNNEQFF
CDR3nt: TGTGCCAGCAGCTTTTCCAGCGGGGGGCCGAACAATGAGCAGTTCTTC

abundance: .
d_gene: TRBD1
j_gene: TRBJ2-1
v_gene: TRBV28
CDR3aa: CASGQGRGSYNEQFF
CDR3nt: TGTGCCAGCGGACAGGGACGGGGTTCCTACAATGAGCAGTTCTTC

abundance: .
d_gene: .
j_gene: TRBJ1-1
v_gene: TRBV6-1
CDR3aa: CASGLQEGTEAFF
CDR3nt: TGTGCCAGCGGTTTGCAGGAGGGCACTGAAGCTTTCTTT

abundance: once
d_gene: .
j_gene: TRBJ2-2
v_gene: TRBV7-9
CDR3aa: CASSLIASRSGELFF
CDR3nt: TGTGCCAGCAGCTTAATTGCTAGCAGGTCCGGGGAGCTGTTTTTT

abundance: .
d_gene: TRBD1
j_gene: TRBJ1-1
v_gene: TRBV2
CDR3aa: CARGGQGGSEAFF
CDR3nt: TGTGCCAGGGGGGGACAGGGAGGATCTGAAGCTTTCTTT

abundance: .
d_gene: TRBD1
j_gene: TRBJ2-7
v_gene: TRBV5-6
CDR3aa: CASSSTGRSYEQYF
CDR3nt: TGTGCCAGCAGCTCGACAGGGCGCTCCTACGAGCAGTACTTC

abundance: .
d_gene: .
j_gene: TRBJ1-1
v_gene: TRBV27
CDR3aa: CASSLSMGGSEAFF
CDR3nt: TGTGCCAGCAGTTTATCGATGGGGGGTTCTGAAGCTTTCTTT

abundance: .
d_gene: .
j_gene: TRBJ1-2
v_gene: TRBV9
CDR3aa: CASSVDGTTNYGYTF
CDR3nt: TGTGCCAGCAGCGTAGACGGGACAACTAACTATGGCTACACCTTC

abundance: .
d_gene: TRBD2
j_gene: TRBJ2-2
v_gene: TRBV7-9
CDR3aa: CASSPRTSGNTGELFF
CDR3nt: TGTGCCAGCAGCCCGAGGACTAGCGGAAACACCGGGGAGCTGTTTTTT

abundance: .
d_gene: .
j_gene: TRBJ1-2
v_gene: TRBV7-8
CDR3aa: CASSSGRRRGGYTF
CDR3nt: TGTGCCAGCAGCTCAGGCCGAAGACGGGGTGGCTACACCTTC

abundance: .
d_gene: .
j_gene: TRBJ2-5
v_gene: TRBV5-6
CDR3aa: CASSWDWGDGETQYF
CDR3nt: TGTGCCAGCAGCTGGGACTGGGGGGATGGGGAGACCCAGTACTTC

abundance: .
d_gene: TRBD1
j_gene: TRBJ2-7
v_gene: TRBV6-5
CDR3aa: CASSPGTGSYEQYF
CDR3nt: TGTGCCAGCAGTCCCGGGACAGGGTCCTACGAGCAGTACTTC

abundance: few
d_gene: .
j_gene: TRBJ2-6
v_gene: TRBV29-1
CDR3aa: CSVGAGDPSGANVLTF
CDR3nt: TGCAGCGTTGGGGCAGGGGACCCCTCTGGGGCCAACGTCCTGACTTTC

abundance: once
d_gene: .
j_gene: TRBJ2-7
v_gene: TRBV6-1
CDR3aa: CASSEAGYEQYF
CDR3nt: TGTGCCAGCAGTGAAGCCGGCTACGAGCAGTACTTC

abundance: .
d_gene: TRBD2
j_gene: TRBJ2-7
v_gene: TRBV27
CDR3aa: CASSLSGGSWYEQYF
CDR3nt: TGTGCCAGCAGTTTATCGGGCGGGAGCTGGTACGAGCAGTACTTC

abundance: .
d_gene: .
j_gene: TRBJ2-3
v_gene: TRBV9
CDR3aa: CASSVGRLGAIGDTQYF
CDR3nt: TGTGCCAGCAGCGTAGGGCGCTTAGGAGCTATCGGAGATACGCAGTATTTT

abundance: .
d_gene: .
j_gene: TRBJ1-5
v_gene: TRBV6-5
CDR3aa: CASSIRQDSNQPQHF
CDR3nt: TGTGCCAGCAGTATAAGACAGGATAGCAATCAGCCCCAGCATTTT

abundance: .
d_gene: .
j_gene: TRBJ1-1
v_gene: TRBV7-3
CDR3aa: CASSLTGTSLNTEAFF
CDR3nt: TGTGCCAGCAGCTTAACCGGGACATCATTAAATACTGAAGCTTTCTTT

abundance: .
d_gene: .
j_gene: TRBJ1-1
v_gene: TRBV2
CDR3aa: CASSRDRTNTEAFF
CDR3nt: TGTGCCAGCAGTCGCGACAGGACGAACACTGAAGCTTTCTTT

abundance: .
d_gene: TRBD1
j_gene: TRBJ1-4
v_gene: TRBV7-9
CDR3aa: CASSATGYEKLFF
CDR3nt: TGTGCCAGCAGCGCGACAGGGTATGAAAAACTGTTTTTT

abundance: .
d_gene: .
j_gene: TRBJ1-2
v_gene: TRBV15
CDR3aa: CATSRDGGTRGYTF
CDR3nt: TGTGCCACCAGCAGAGACGGGGGGACTCGGGGCTACACCTTC

abundance: once
d_gene: .
j_gene: TRBJ1-3
v_gene: TRBV5-1
CDR3aa: CASSWSPSEGNTIYF
CDR3nt: TGCGCCAGCAGCTGGTCCCCTAGTGAGGGAAACACCATATATTTT

abundance: .
d_gene: .
j_gene: TRBJ2-1
v_gene: TRBV11-2
CDR3aa: CASSRRGDEQFF
CDR3nt: TGTGCCAGCAGCCGCAGGGGGGATGAGCAGTTCTTC